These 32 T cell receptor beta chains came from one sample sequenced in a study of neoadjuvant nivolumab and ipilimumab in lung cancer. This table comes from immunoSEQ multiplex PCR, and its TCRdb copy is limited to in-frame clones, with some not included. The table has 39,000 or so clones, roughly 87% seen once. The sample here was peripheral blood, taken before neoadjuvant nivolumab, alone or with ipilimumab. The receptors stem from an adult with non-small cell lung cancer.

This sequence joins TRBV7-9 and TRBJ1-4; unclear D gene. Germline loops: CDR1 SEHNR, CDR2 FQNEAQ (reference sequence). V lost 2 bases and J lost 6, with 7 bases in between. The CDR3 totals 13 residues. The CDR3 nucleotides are TGTGCCAGCAGCTTAAGGAACGATGAAAAACTGTTTTTT. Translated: CASSLRNDEKLFF.

CDR3 DNA: TGTGCCAGCAGTGACTCGAATCAGGGGCGCGACTATGGCTACACCTTC. Translated, it gives CASSDSNQGRDYGYTF. The chain recombines TRBV6-4 with TRBJ1-2, with D tentatively TRBD1 (6 bases). CDR1 MRHNA and CDR2 SNTAGT come from the germline V gene. Trimming shortened V by 0 bases and J by 3 bases, and 14 bases separated the two germline ends. The length of the CDR3 is 16 residues.

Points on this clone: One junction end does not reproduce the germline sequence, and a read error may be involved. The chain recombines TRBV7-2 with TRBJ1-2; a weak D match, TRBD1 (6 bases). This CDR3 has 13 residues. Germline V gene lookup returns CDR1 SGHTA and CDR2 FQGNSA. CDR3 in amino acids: CASSLPWVGDISF. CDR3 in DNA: TGTGCCAGCAGCTTGCCCTGGGTGGGGGACATTTCCTTC.

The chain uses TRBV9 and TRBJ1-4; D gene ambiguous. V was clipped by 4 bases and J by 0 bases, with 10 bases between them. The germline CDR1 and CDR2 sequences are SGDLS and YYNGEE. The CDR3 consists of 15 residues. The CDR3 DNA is TGTGCCAGCAGCACAAGACACACAACTAATGAAAAACTGTTTTTT. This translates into CASSTRHTTNEKLFF. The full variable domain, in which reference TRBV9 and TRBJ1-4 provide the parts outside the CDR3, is DSGVTQTPKHLITATGQRVTLRCSPRSGDLSVYWYQQSLDQGLQFLIQYYNGEERAKGNILERFSAQQFPDLHSELNLSSLELGDSALYFCASSTRHTTNEKLFFGSGTQLSVL.

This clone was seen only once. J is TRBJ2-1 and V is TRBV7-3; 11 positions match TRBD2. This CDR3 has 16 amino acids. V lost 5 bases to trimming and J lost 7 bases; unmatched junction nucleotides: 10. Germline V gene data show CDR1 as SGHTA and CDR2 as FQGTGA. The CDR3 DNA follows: TGTGCCAGCAGCCCCGGGGGACTAGCGGATTGGAATGAGCAGTTCTTC. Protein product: CASSPGGLADWNEQFF.

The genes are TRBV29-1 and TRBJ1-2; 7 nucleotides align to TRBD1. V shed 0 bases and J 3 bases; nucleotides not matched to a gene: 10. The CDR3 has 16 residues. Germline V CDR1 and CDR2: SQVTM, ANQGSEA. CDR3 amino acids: CSVEEGTGVGYYGYTF. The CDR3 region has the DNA TGCAGCGTTGAAGAGGGAACAGGGGTTGGGTACTATGGCTACACCTTC.

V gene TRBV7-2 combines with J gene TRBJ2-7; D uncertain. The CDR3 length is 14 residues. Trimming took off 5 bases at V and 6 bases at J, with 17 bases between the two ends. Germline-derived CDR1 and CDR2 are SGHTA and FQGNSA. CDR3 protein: CASSPQSRVGEQYF. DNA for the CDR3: TGTGCCAGCAGCCCCCAGAGTAGAGTTGGCGAGCAGTACTTC.

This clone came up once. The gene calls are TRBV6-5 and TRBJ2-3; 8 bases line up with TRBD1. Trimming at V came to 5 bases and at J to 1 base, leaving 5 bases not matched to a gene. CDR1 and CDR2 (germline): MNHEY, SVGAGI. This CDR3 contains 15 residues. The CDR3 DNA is TGTGCCAGCAGTCGGACAGGGATGGGCACAGATACGCAGTATTTT. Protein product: CASSRTGMGTDTQYF.

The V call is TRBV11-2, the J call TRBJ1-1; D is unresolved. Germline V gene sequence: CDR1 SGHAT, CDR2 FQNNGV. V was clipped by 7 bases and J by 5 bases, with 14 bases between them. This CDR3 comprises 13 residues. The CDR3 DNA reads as TGTGCCAGCACCCCTAGGGCGGGGACTGAAGCTTTCTTT. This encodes CASTPRAGTEAFF.

The CDR3 DNA is TGTGCCAGCAGCTTAGTGCCCACAGGGGTAAACTATGGCTACACCTTC. Its protein is CASSLVPTGVNYGYTF. The V call is TRBV7-8, the J call TRBJ1-2, with 7 positions matching TRBD1. Losses at the gene ends were 1 base for V and 2 bases for J; bases not matched to a gene: 7. The CDR3 is 16 amino acids. Germline V gene sequence: CDR1 SGHVS, CDR2 FQNEAQ. The full variable domain, in which reference TRBV7-8 and TRBJ1-2 provide the parts outside the CDR3, is GAGVSQSPRYKVAKRGQDVALRCDPISGHVSLFWYQQALGQGPEFLTYFQNEAQLDKSGLPSDRFFAERPEGSVSTLKIQRTQQEDSAVYLCASSLVPTGVNYGYTFGSGTRLTVV.

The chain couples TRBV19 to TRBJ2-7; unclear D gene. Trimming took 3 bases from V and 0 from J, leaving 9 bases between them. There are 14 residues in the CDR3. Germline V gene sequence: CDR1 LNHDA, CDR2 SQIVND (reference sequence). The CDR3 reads CASSIQESSYEQYF. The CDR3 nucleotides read TGTGCCAGTAGTATCCAGGAGAGCTCCTACGAGCAGTACTTC.

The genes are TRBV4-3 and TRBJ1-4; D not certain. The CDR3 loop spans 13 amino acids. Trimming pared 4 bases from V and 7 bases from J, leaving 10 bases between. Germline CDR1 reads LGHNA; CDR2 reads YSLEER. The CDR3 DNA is TGCGCCAGCAGCCCACGGGGATTTGAAAAACTGTTTTTT. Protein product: CASSPRGFEKLFF.

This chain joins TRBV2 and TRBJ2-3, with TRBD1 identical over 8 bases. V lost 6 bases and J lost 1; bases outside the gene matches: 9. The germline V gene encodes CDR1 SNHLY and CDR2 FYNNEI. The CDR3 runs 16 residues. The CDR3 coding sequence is TGTGCCAGCAGGATCAGGGGGCAGTTCGGCACAGATACGCAGTATTTT. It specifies CASRIRGQFGTDTQYF. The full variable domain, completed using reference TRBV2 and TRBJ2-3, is EPEVTQTPSHQVTQMGQEVILRCVPISNHLYFYWYRQILGQKVEFLVSFYNNEISEKSEIFDDQFSVERPDGSNFTLKIRSTKLEDSAMYFCASRIRGQFGTDTQYFGPGTRLTVL.

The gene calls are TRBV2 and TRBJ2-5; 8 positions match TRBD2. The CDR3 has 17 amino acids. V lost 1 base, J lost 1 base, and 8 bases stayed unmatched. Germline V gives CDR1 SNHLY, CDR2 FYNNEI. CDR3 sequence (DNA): TGTGCCAGCAGTGAAGGGTGGACTAGCAGAACCCAAGAGACCCAGTACTTC. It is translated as CASSEGWTSRTQETQYF.

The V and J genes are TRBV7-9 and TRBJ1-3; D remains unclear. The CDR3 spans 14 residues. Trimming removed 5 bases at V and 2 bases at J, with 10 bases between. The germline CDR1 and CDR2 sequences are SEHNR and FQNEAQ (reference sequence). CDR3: CASSNGGPGNTIYF. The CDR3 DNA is TGTGCCAGCAGCAATGGAGGGCCTGGAAACACCATATATTTT. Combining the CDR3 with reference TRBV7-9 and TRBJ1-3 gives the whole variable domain DTGVSQNPRHKITKRGQNVTFRCDPISEHNRLYWYRQTLGQGPEFLTYFQNEAQLEKSRLLSDRFSAERPKGSFSTLEIQRTEQGDSAMYLCASSNGGPGNTIYFGEGSWLTVV.

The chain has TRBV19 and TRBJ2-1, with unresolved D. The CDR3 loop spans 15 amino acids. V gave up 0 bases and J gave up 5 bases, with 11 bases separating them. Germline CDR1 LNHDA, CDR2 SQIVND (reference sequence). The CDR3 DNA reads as TGTGCCAGTAGTATAGAATCTAGTTCGAACAATGAGCAGTTCTTC. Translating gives CASSIESSSNNEQFF.

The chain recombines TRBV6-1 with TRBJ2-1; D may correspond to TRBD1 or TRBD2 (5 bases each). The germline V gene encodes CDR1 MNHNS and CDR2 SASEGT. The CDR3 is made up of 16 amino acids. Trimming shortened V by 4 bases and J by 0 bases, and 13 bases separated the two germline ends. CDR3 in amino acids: CASSGRDASSYNEQFF. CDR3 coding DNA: TGTGCCAGCAGTGGTCGGGACGCAAGCTCCTACAATGAGCAGTTCTTC.

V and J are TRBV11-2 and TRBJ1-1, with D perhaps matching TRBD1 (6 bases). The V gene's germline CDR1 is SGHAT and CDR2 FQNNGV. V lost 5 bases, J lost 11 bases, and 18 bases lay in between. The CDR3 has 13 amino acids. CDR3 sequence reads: CASSPREGGEAFF. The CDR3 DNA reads TGTGCCAGCAGCCCCCGGGAAGGGGGTGAGGCTTTCTTT.

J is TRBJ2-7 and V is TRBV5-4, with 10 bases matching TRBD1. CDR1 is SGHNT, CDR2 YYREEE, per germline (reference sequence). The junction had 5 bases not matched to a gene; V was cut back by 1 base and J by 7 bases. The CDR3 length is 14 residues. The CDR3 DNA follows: TGTGCCAGCAGCTTGCCGGGACAGGGGCGGGAGCAGTACTTC. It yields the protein CASSLPGQGREQYF.

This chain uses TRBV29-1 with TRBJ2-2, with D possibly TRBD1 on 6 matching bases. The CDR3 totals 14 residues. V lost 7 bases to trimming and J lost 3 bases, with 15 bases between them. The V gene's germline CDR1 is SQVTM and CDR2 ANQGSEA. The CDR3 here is CSAATGLYTGELFF. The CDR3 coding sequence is TGCAGCGCAGCAACAGGGCTATACACCGGGGAGCTGTTTTTT.

In DNA form, the CDR3 reads TGTGCCAGCAGCTCCGGACAGAACACTGAAGCTTTCTTT. Its translation: CASSSGQNTEAFF. The rearrangement uses TRBV7-9 and TRBJ1-1; D may be TRBD1 (5 bases). Germline CDR1 SEHNR, CDR2 FQNEAQ (reference sequence). CDR3 size: 13 residues. V was pared by 4 bases and J by 1 base, with 7 bases between.

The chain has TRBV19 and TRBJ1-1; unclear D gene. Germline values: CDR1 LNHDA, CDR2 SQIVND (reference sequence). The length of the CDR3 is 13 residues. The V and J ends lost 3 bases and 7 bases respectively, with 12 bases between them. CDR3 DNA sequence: TGTGCCAGTAGTATTTGGAGTTTCAGTGAAGCTTTCTTT. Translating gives CASSIWSFSEAFF.

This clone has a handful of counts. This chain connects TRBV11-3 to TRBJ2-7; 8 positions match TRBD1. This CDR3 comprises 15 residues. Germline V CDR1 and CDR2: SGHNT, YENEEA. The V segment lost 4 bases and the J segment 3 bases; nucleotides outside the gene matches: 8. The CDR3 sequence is CASSWGTGDIYEQYF. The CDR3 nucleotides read TGTGCCAGCAGCTGGGGGACAGGCGACATCTACGAGCAGTACTTC.

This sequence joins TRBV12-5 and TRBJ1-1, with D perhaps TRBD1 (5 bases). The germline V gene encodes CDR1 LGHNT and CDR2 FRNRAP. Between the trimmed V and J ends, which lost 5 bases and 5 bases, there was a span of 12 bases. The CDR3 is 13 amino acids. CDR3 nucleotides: TGTGCTAGTGGTCTTGAAGCAGGGACTGAAGCTTTCTTT. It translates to CASGLEAGTEAFF.

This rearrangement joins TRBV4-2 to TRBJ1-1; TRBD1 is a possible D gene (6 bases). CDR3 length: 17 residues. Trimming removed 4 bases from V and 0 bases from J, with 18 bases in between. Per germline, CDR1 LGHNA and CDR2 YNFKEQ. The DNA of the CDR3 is TGTGCCAGCAGCCCCACTCCAGGGGAACAGGTGAACACTGAAGCTTTCTTT. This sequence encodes CASSPTPGEQVNTEAFF.

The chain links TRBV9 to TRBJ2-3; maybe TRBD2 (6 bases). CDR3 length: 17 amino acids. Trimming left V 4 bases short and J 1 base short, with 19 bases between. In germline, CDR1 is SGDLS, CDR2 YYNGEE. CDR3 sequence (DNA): TGTGCCAGCAGCCCACCACCCCTAGGAGGGCGCACAGATACGCAGTATTTT. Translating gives CASSPPPLGGRTDTQYF.

CDR3 loop: CASSELSGRAQGAGELFF. Written as DNA, the CDR3 is TGTGCCAGCAGTGAACTTAGCGGGAGGGCCCAGGGAGCCGGGGAGCTGTTTTTT. The rearrangement links TRBV2 to TRBJ2-2, with 11 bases identical to TRBD2. Losses at the gene ends were 2 bases for V and 6 bases for J; bases not matched to a gene: 11. The V gene's germline CDR1 is SNHLY and CDR2 FYNNEI. The CDR3 spans 18 residues.

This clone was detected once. CDR3 loop: CASSPAGALNTEAFF. For the CDR3, the DNA is TGTGCCAGCAGCCCAGCAGGAGCCCTGAACACTGAAGCTTTCTTT. The V and J genes are TRBV14 and TRBJ1-1, with D hard to call. Trimming took 4 bases from V and 0 from J, leaving 12 bases between them. This CDR3 has 15 residues. Per germline, CDR1 SGHDN and CDR2 FVKESK.

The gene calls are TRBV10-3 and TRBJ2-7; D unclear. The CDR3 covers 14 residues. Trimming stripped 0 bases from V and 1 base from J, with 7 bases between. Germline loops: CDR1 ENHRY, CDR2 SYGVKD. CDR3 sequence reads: CAISESYVSYEQYF. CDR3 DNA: TGTGCCATCAGTGAGTCATATGTATCCTACGAGCAGTACTTC.

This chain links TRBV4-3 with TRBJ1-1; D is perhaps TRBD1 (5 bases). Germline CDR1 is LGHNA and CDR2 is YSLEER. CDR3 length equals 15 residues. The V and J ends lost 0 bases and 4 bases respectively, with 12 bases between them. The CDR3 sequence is CASSQDGAGGTEAFF. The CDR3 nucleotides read TGCGCCAGCAGCCAAGATGGGGCCGGCGGCACTGAAGCTTTCTTT.

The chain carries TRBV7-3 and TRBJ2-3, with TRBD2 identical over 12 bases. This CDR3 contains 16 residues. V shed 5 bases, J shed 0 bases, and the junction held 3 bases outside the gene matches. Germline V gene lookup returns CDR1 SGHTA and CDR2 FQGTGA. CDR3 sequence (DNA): TGTGCCAGCAGCCCCGGGACTAGCGGGAGCACAGATACGCAGTATTTT. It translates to CASSPGTSGSTDTQYF.

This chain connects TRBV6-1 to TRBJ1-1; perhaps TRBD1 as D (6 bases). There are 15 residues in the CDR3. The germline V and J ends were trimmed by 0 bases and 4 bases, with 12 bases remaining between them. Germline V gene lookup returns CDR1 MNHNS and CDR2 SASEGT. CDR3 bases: TGTGCCAGCAGTGAAGCTATATCAGGGGTCACTGAAGCTTTCTTT. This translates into CASSEAISGVTEAFF.